This T cell receptor beta chain emerged from a study of shared clonotypes between healthy human individuals. Findings and caveats of the study: Rarefaction curves obtained for sorted subsets showed sequencing incomplete despite large depth.

Regarding this clone: The antigen remains undetermined.

Terminally differentiated effector memory CD45RA+ cells were excluded from the naive CD8 cells, which were CD45RO-negative and positively selected for CCR7. Everyone who donated was a Caucasian adult who lived in Nashville, Tennessee. In germline, CDR1 is SGHAT, CDR2 FQNNGV. CDR3 size: 16 residues. V trimming: 5 bases; J trimming: 9 bases; junction bases outside the gene matches: 13. Every subset's genomic DNA went evenly onto several immunoSEQ plates. The table came from immunoSEQ multiplex PCR; TCRdb's copy has only in-frame clones and leaves some out. The profile shows about 1.9 million clones, 90% to 95% of them singletons.

This TCR was recovered from a man between 18 and 35 years old in good health. Some clones in this sample may be carry-over from other donors' samples. The chain is built from TRBV11-2 and TRBJ2-1, with TRBD2 identical over 10 bases. Sequencing was carried out using naive CD8+ T cells from PBMCs. In DNA form, the CDR3 reads TGTGCCAGCAGCCATACCAGGACTAGCGGCATTCGTGAGCAGTTCTTC. Its protein is CASSHTRTSGIREQFF. Filled out from reference TRBV11-2 and TRBJ2-1, the complete variable domain reads EAGVAQSPRYKIIEKRQSVAFWCNPISGHATLYWYQQILGQGPKLLIQFQNNGVVDDSQLPKDRFSAERLKGVDSTLKIQPAKLEDSAVYLCASSHTRTSGIREQFFGPGTRLTVL.